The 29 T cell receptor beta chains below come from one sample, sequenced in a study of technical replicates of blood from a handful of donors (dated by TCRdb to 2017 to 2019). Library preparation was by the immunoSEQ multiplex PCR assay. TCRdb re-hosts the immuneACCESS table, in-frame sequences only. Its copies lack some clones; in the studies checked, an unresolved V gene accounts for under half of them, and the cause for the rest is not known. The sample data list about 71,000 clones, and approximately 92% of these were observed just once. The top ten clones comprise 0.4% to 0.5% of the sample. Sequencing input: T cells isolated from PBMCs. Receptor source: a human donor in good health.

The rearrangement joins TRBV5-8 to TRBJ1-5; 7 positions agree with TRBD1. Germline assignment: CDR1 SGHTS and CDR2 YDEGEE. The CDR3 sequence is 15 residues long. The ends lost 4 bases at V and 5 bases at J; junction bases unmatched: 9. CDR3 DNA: TGTGCCAGCAGCAGAGGGACAGCTGAACATCAGCCCCAGCATTTT. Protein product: CASSRGTAEHQPQHF.

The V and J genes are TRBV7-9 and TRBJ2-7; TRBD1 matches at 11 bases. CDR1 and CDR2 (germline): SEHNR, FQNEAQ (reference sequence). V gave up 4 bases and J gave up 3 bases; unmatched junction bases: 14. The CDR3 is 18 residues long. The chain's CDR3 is CASSYTGTGGILLYEQYF. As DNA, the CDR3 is TGTGCCAGCAGCTACACCGGGACAGGGGGGATACTTCTCTACGAGCAGTACTTC.

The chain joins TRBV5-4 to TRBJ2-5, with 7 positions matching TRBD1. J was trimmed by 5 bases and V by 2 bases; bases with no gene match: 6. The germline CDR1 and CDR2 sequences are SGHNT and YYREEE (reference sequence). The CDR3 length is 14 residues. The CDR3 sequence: CASSLQGIGETQYF. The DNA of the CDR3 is TGTGCCAGCAGCTTACAGGGGATCGGGGAGACCCAGTACTTC.

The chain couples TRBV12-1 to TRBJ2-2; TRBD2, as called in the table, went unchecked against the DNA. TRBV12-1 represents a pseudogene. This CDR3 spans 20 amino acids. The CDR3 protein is CASSPSRPFWLAGDTGELFF. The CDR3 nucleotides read TGTGCCAGCAGCCCCAGCCGGCCCTTTTGGCTAGCGGGAGACACCGGGGAGCTGTTTTTT.

CDR3 bases: TGTGCCTTCCGAGACAGAGATGGAAACACCATATATTTT. This translates into CAFRDRDGNTIYF. The chain recombines TRBV30 with TRBJ1-3; D perhaps matches TRBD1 (5 bases). The ends were cut back, 7 bases at V and 3 bases at J, with 13 bases in the middle. This CDR3 spans 13 amino acids. CDR1 GTSNPN and CDR2 SVGIG come from the germline V gene (reference sequence).

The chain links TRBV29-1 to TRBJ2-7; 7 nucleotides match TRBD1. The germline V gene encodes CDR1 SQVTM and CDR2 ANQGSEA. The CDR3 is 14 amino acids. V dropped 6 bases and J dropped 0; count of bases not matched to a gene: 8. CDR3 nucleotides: TGCAGCGTCGGACCCGACAGGGACTCCTACGAGCAGTACTTC. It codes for CSVGPDRDSYEQYF.

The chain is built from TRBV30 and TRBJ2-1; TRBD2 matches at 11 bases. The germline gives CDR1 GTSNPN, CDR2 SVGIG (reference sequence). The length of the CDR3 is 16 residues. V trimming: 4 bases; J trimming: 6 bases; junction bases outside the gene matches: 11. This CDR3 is CAWTGLAGSLANEQFF. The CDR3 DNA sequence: TGTGCCTGGACCGGACTAGCGGGCTCCCTGGCCAATGAGCAGTTCTTC.

The CDR3 reads CASSLSRTTDTQYF. CDR3 DNA sequence: TGTGCCAGCAGTTTATCGAGAACCACAGATACGCAGTATTTT. J is TRBJ2-3 and V is TRBV27, with D unresolved. The CDR3 sequence is 14 residues long. The V and J ends lost 0 bases and 2 bases respectively, with 6 bases between them. Germline assignment: CDR1 MNHEY and CDR2 SMNVEV (reference sequence).

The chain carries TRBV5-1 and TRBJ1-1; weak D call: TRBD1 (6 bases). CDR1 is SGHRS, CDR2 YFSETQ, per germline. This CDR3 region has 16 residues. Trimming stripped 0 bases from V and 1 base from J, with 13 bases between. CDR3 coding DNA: TGCGCCAGCAGCTTGGGCATAGACAGGAGGAACACTGAAGCTTTCTTT. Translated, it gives CASSLGIDRRNTEAFF.

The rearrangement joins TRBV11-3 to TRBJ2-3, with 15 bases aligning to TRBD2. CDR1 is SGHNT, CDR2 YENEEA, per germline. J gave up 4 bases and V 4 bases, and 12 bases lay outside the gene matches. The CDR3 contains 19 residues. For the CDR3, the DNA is TGTGCCAGCAGCTCGGCAGGACTAGCGGGAGGGCGATACCCAGATACGCAGTATTTT. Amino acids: CASSSAGLAGGRYPDTQYF.

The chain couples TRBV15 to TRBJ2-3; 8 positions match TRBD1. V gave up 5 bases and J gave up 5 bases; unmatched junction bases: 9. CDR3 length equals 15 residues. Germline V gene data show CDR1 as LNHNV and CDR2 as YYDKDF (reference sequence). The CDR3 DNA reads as TGTGCCACCAGCTTGGACAGGGCGACACTAGATACGCAGTATTTT. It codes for CATSLDRATLDTQYF.

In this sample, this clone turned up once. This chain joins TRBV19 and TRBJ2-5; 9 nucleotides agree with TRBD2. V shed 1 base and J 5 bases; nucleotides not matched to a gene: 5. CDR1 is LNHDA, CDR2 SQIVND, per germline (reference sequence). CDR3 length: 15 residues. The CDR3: CASSIGLAGLETQYF. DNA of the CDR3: TGTGCCAGTAGTATAGGGCTAGCGGGACTGGAGACCCAGTACTTC. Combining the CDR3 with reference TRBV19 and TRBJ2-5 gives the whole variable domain DGGITQSPKYLFRKEGQNVTLSCEQNLNHDAMYWYRQDPGQGLRLIYYSQIVNDFQKGDIAEGYSVSREKKESFPLTVTSAQKNPTAFYLCASSIGLAGLETQYFGPGTRLLVL.

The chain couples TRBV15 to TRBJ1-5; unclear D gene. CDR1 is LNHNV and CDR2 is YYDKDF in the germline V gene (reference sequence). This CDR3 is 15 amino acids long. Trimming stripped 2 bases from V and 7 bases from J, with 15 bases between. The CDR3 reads CATSRSRDIGQPQHF. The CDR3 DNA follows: TGTGCCACCAGCAGATCCCGGGATATCGGCCAGCCCCAGCATTTT. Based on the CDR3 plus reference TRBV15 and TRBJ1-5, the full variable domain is DAMVIQNPRYQVTQFGKPVTLSCSQTLNHNVMYWYQQKSSQAPKLLFHYYDKDFNNEADTPDNFQSRRPNTSFCFLDIRSPGLGDTAMYLCATSRSRDIGQPQHFGDGTRLSIL.

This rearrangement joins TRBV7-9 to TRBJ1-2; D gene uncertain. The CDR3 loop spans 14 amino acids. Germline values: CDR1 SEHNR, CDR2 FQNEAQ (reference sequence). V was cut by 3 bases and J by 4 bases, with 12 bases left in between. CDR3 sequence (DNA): TGTGCCAGCAGCTTGACAAATCCAGGCTATGGCTACACCTTC. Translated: CASSLTNPGYGYTF.

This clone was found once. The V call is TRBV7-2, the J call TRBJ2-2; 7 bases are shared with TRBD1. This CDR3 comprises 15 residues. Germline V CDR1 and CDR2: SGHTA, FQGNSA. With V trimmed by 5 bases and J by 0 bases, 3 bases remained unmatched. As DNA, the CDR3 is TGTGCCAGCAGCCCTGACAGGGCGAACACCGGGGAGCTGTTTTTT. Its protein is CASSPDRANTGELFF. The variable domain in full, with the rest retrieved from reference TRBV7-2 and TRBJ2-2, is GAGVSQSPSNKVTEKGKDVELRCDPISGHTALYWYRQSLGQGLEFLIYFQGNSAPDKSGLPSDRFSAERTGGSVSTLTIQRTQQEDSAVYLCASSPDRANTGELFFGEGSRLTVL.

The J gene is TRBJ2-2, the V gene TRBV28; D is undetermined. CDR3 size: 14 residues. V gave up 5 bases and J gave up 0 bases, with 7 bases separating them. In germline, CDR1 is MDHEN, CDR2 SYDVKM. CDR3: CASSLVTNTGELFF. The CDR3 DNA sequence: TGTGCCAGCAGTCTTGTTACGAACACCGGGGAGCTGTTTTTT.

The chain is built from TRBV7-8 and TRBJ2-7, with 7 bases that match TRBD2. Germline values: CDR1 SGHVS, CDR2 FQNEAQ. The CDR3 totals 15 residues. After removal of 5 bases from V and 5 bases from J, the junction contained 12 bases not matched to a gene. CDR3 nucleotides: TGTGCCAGCAGCGGAGCCGGGACTACACTTGACGAGCAGTACTTC. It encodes CASSGAGTTLDEQYF.

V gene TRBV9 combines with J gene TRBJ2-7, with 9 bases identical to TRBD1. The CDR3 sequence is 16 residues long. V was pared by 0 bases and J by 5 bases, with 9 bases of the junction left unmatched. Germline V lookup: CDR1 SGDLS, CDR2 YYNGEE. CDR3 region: CASSVGLDRGIDEQYF. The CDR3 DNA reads TGTGCCAGCAGCGTAGGATTGGACAGGGGTATAGACGAGCAGTACTTC.

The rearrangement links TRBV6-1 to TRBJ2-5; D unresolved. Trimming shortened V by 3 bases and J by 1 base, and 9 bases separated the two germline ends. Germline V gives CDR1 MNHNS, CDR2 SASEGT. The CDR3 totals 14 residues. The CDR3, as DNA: TGTGCCAGCAGTGACCACACTATCCAAGAGACCCAGTACTTC. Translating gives CASSDHTIQETQYF.

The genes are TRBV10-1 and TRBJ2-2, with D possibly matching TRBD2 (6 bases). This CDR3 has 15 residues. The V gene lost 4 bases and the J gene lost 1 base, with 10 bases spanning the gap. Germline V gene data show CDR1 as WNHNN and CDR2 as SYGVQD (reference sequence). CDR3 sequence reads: CASSGRGGNTGELFF. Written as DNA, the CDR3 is TGCGCCAGCAGTGGGAGGGGAGGGAACACCGGGGAGCTGTTTTTT.

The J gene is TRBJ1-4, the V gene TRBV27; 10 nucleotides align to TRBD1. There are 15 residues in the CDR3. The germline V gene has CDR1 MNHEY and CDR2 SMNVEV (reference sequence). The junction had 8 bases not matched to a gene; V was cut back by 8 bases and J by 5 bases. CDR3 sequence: CASGTGALLNEKLFF. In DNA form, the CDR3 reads TGTGCCAGCGGGACAGGGGCTTTACTAAATGAAAAACTGTTTTTT.

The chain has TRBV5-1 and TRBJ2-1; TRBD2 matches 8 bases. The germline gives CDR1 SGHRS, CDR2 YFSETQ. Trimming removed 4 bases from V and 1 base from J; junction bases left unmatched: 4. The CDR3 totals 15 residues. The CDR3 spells CASSPAGESYNEQFF. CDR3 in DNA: TGCGCCAGCAGCCCAGCGGGAGAGTCCTACAATGAGCAGTTCTTC.

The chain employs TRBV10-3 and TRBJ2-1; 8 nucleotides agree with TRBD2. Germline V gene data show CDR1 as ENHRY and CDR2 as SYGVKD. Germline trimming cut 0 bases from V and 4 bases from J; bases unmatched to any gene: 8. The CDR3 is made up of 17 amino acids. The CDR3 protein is CAISESLRTSGYNEQFF. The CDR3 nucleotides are TGTGCCATCAGTGAGTCCCTAAGAACTAGCGGATACAATGAGCAGTTCTTC.

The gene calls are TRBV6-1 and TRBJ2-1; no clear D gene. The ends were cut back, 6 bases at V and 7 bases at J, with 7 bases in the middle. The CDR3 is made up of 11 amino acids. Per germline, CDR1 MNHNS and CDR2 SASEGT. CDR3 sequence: CASRELNEQFF. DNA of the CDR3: TGTGCCAGCAGGGAGTTAAATGAGCAGTTCTTC.

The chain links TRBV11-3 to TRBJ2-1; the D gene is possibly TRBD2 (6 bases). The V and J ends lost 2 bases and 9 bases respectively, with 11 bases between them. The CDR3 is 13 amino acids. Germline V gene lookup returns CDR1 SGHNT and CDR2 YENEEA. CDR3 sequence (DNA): TGTGCCAGCAGCTTAAACATCGGGGGTGAGCAGTTCTTC. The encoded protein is CASSLNIGGEQFF.

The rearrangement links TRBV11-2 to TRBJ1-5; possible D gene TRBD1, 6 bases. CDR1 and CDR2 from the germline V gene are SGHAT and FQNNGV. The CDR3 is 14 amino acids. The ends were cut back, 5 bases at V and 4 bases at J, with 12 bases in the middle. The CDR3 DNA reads TGTGCCAGCAGCCGAGGACAGACTAATCAGCCCCAGCATTTT. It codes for CASSRGQTNQPQHF.

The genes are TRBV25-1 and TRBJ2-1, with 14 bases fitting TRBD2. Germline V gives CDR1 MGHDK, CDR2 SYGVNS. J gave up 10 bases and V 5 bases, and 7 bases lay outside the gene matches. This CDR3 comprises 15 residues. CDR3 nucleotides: TGTGCCAGCAGTCTAGGACTAGCGGGAGGACGAGAGCAGTTCTTC. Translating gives CASSLGLAGGREQFF.

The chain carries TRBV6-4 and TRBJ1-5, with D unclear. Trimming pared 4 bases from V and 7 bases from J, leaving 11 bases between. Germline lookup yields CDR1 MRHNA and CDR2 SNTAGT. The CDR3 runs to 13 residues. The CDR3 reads CASSGEGGQPQHF. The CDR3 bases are TGTGCCAGCAGTGGGGAGGGAGGACAGCCCCAGCATTTT.

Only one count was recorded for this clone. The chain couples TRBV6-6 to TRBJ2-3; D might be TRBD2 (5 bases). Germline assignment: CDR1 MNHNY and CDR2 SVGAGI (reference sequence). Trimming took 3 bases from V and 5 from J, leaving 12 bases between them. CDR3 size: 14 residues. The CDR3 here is CASSYPRAGDTQYF. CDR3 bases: TGTGCCAGCAGTTATCCGCGGGCTGGAGATACGCAGTATTTT.